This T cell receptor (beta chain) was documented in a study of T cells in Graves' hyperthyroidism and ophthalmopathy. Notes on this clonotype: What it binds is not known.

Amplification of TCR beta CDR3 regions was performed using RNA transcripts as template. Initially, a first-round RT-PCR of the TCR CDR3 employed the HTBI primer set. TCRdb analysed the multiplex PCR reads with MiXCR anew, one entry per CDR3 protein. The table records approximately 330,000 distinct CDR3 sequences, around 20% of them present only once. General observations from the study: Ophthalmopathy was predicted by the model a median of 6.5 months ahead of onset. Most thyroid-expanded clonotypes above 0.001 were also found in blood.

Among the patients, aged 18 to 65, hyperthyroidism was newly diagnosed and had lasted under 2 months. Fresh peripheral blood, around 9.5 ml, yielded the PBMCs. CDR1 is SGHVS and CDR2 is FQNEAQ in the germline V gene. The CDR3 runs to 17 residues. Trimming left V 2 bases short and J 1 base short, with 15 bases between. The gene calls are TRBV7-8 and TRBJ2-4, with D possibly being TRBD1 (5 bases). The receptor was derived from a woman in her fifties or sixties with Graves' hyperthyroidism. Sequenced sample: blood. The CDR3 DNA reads TGTGCCAGCAGCTTAAGTAGTTCAGACAGTGCCAAAAACATTCAGTACTTC. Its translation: CASSLSSSDSAKNIQYF.